This T cell receptor beta chain was found in a study of blood T cell repertoires in COVID-19. Across the study: Donors in the United States, Italy and Spain gave samples during acute or convalescent COVID-19. PBMCs, B-cell-depleted T cells, or T cells were the source of the cDNA or gDNA that made up the material.

V dropped 4 bases and J dropped 2 bases, with 14 bases sitting between them. The CDR3 length is 15 residues. Germline assignment: CDR1 MNHEY and CDR2 SVGAGI. This table comes from immunoSEQ multiplex PCR, and its TCRdb copy is limited to in-frame clones, with some not included. The sample carries about 36,000 clones, roughly nine tenths recorded once. A few counts support this clone. The clonotype was recovered from a man in his fifties or sixties with acute or convalescent COVID-19. This chain joins TRBV6-5 and TRBJ2-5, with a possible D match to TRBD2 (5 bases). The sample taken for sequencing was peripheral blood. CDR3 region: CASSSLFSGQETQYF. The CDR3 DNA reads TGTGCCAGCAGTTCCCTTTTCAGCGGACAAGAGACCCAGTACTTC.